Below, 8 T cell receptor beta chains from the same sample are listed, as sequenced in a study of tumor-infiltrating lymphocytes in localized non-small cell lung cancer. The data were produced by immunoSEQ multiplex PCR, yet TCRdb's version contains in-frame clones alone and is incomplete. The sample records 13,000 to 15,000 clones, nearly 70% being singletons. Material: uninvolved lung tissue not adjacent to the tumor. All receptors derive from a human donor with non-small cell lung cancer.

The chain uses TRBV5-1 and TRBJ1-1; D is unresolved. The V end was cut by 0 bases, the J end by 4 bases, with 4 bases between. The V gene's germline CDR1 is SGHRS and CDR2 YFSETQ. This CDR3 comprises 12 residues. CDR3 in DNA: TGCGCCAGCAGCTTGGAGGCCACTGAAGCTTTCTTT. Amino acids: CASSLEATEAFF.

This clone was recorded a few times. The CDR3 bases are TGCGCCAGCAGCTTGGAGGGGAACACTGAAGCTTTCTTT. Protein: CASSLEGNTEAFF. The J gene is TRBJ1-1, the V gene TRBV5-1; D gene uncertain. Trimming removed 0 bases from V and 1 base from J, with 4 bases in between. The CDR3 runs 13 residues. Germline V gene data show CDR1 as SGHRS and CDR2 as YFSETQ. Complete variable domain (other parts from reference TRBV5-1 and TRBJ1-1): KAGVTQTPRYLIKTRGQQVTLSCSPISGHRSVSWYQQTPGQGLQFLFEYFSETQRNKGNFPGRFSGRQFSNSRSEMNVSTLELGDSALYLCASSLEGNTEAFFGQGTRLTVV.

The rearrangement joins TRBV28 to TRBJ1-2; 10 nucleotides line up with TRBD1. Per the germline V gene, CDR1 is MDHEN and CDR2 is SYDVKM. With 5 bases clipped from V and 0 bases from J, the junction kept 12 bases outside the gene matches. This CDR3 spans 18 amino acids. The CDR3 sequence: CASSAPGQGSRSNYGYTF. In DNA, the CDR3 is TGTGCCAGCAGTGCACCGGGACAGGGGAGCAGGTCTAACTATGGCTACACCTTC.

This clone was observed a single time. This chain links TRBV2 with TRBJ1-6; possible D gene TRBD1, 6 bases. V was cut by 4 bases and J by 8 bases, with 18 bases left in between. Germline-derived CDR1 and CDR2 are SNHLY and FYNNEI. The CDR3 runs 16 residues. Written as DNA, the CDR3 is TGTGCCAGCAGTGGGGAGGGGGGCATTTCGTATTCACCCCTCCACTTT. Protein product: CASSGEGGISYSPLHF.

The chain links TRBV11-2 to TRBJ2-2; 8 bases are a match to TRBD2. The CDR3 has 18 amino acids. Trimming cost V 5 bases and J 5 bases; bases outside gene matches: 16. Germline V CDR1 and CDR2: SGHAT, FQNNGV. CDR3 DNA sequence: TGTGCCAGCAGCGCCGGGGGGGCCCTCCGCAGCACTACCGGGGAGCTGTTTTTT. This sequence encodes CASSAGGALRSTTGELFF.

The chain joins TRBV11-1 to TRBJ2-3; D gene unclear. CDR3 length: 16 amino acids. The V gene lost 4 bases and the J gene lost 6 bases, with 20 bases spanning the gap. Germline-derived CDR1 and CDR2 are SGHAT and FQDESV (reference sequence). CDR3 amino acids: CASSSYDTLTADTQYF. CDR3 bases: TGTGCCAGCAGCTCATACGACACCCTCACAGCGGATACGCAGTATTTT.

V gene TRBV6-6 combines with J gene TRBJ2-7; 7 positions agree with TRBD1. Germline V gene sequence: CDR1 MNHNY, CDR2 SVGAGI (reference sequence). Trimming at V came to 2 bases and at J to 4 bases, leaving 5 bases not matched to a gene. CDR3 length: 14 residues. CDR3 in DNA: TGTGCCAGCAGTTACAAGACAGGGCCTTACGAGCAGTACTTC. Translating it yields CASSYKTGPYEQYF.

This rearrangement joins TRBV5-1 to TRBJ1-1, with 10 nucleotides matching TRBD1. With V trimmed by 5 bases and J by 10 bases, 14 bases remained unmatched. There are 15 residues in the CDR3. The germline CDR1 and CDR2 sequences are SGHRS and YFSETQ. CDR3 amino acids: CASSFRDRGPPPAFF. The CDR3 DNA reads TGCGCCAGCAGTTTCCGGGACAGGGGACCTCCGCCAGCTTTCTTT.